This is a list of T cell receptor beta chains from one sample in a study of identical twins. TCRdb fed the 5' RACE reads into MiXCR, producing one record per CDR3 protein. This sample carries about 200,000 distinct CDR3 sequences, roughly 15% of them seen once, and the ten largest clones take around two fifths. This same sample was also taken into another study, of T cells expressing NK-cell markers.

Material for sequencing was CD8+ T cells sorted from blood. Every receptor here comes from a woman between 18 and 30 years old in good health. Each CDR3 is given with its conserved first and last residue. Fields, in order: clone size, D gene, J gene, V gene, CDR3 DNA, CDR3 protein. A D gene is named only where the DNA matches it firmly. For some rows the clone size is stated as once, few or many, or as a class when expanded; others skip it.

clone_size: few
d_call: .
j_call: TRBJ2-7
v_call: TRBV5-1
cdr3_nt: TGCGCCAGCAGCCCGGGAGTAAGAGAAACCTACGAGCAGTACTTC
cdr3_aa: CASSPGVRETYEQYF

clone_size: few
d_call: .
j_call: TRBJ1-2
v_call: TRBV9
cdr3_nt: TGTGCCAGCAGCGGCGAGACAGCCTCCTATGGCTACACCTTC
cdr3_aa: CASSGETASYGYTF

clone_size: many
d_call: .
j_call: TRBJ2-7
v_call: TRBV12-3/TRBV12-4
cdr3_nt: TGTGCCAGCGCCGAGGCCCAGGGGTCCTACGAGCAGTACTTC
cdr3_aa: CASAEAQGSYEQYF

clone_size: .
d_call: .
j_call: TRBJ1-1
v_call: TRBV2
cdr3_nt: TGTGCCAGAACCGGGCCGAACACTGAAGCTTTCTTT
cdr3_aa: CARTGPNTEAFF

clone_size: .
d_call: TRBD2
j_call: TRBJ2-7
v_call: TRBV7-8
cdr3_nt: TGTGCCAGCAGCTTATCCTCACTGCGGACTAGCGGGGGGGGCTACGAGCAGTACTTC
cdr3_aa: CASSLSSLRTSGGGYEQYF

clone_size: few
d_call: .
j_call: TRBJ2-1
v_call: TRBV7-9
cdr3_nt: TGTGCCCACCCGTCGGCCGGCAATGAGCAGTTCTTC
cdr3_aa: CAHPSAGNEQFF

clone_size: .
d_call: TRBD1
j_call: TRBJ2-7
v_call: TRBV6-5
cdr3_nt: TGTGCCAGCAGTTATCGGGGGACAGGGAACGAGCAGTACTTC
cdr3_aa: CASSYRGTGNEQYF

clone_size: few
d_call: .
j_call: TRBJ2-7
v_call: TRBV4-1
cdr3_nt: TGCGCCAGCAGCCAAGATCGGGTCGAGGGCGAGCAGTACTTC
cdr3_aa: CASSQDRVEGEQYF

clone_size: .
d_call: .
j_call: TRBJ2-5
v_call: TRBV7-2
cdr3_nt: TGTGCCAGCAGCTTAGAGGGAATGGTGGAGACCCAGTACTTC
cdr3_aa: CASSLEGMVETQYF

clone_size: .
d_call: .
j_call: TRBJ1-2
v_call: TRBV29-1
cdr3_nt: TGCAGCGTTGAACTGGGGGGGGCGAGTGGCTACACCTTC
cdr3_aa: CSVELGGASGYTF

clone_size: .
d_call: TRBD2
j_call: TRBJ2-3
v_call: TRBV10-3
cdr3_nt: TGTGCCATCAGGACTAGCGGGGGCCAGACAGATACGCAGTATTTT
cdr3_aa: CAIRTSGGQTDTQYF

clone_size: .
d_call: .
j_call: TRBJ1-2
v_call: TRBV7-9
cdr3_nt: TGTGCCAGCAGCTTAGTGGGAAGTAACGGCTACACCTTC
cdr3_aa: CASSLVGSNGYTF

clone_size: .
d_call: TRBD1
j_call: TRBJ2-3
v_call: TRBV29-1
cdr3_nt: TGCAGCGTCCAGGGGGACATGAGCACAGATACGCAGTATTTT
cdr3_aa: CSVQGDMSTDTQYF

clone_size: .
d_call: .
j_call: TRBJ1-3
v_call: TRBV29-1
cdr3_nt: TGCAGCGTGGGGTGTAATGAAAACACCATATATTTT
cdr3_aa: CSVGCNENTIYF

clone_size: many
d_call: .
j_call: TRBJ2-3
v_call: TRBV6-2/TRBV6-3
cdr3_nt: TGTGCCAGCAGTCGGGCCGTGACCGCAGATACGCAGTATTTT
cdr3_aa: CASSRAVTADTQYF

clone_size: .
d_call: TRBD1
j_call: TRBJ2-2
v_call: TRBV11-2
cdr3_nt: TGTGCCAGCAGCCGGACAGGGGGCTTTGCCGGGGAGCTGTTTTTT
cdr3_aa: CASSRTGGFAGELFF

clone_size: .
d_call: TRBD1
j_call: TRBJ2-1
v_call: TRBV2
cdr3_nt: TGTGCCAGCAGTGTTACCCGGGACAGCTCATTCAATGAGCAGTTCTTC
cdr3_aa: CASSVTRDSSFNEQFF

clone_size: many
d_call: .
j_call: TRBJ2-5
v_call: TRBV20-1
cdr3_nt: TGCAGTGCTAGGGAGGAGGACCACCAAGAGACCCAGTACTTC
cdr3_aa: CSAREEDHQETQYF

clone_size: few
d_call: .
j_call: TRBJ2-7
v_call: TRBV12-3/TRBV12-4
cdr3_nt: TGTGCCAGCAGTTTAACGGTGGAGGACGAGCAGTACTTC
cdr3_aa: CASSLTVEDEQYF

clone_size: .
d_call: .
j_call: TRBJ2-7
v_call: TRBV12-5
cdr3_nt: TGTGCTAGTGGTTTGAACAACTCACCCTACGAGCAGTACTTC
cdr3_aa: CASGLNNSPYEQYF

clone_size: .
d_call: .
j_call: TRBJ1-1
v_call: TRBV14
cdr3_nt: TGTGCCAGCAGCCAAGGGCGGGAAGCTTTCTTT
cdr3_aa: CASSQGREAFF

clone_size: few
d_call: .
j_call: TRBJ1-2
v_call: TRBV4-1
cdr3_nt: TGCGCCAGCAGCCCGGACATATTACGGCTTGATGGCTACACCTTC
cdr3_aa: CASSPDILRLDGYTF

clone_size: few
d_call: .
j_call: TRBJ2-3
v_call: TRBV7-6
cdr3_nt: TGTGCCAGCAGGCCTACAGGGTTTGGCACAGATACGCAGTATTTT
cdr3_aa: CASRPTGFGTDTQYF

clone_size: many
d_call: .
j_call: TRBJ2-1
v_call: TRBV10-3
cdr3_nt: TGTGCCATCAGGGAGAGCGGTTACAATGAGCAGTTCTTC
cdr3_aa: CAIRESGYNEQFF

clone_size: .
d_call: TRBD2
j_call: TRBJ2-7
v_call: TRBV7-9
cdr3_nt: TGTGCCAGCAGCGCTAGCGGGCGGACCTCCTACGAGCAGTACTTC
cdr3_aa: CASSASGRTSYEQYF

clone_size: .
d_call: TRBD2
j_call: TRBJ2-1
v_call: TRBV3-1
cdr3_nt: TGTGCCAGCAGCTGGGGGAGGGCCGCCCACAATGAGCAGTTCTTC
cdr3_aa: CASSWGRAAHNEQFF

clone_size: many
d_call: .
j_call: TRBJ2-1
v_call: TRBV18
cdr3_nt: TGTGCCAGCTCACCACCGGACCTGGCGACCAACAATGAGCAGTTCTTC
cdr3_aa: CASSPPDLATNNEQFF

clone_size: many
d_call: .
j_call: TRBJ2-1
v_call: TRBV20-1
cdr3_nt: TGCAGTGCTAGAGAAAGGGTAGCGGCCTACAATGAGCAGTTCTTC
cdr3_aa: CSARERVAAYNEQFF

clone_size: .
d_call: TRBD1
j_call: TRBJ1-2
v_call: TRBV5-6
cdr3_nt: TGTGCCAGCATTAACACGGACAGGGTAATCTATGGCTACACCTTC
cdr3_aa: CASINTDRVIYGYTF

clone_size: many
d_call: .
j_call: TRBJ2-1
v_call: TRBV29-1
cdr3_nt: TGCAGCGTTGTCGGTGTTGAGCAGTTCTTC
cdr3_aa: CSVVGVEQFF

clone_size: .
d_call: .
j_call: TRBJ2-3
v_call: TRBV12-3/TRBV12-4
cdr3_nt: TGTGCCAGCAGTTTAGGGGGTCCTAGCTCAGATACGCAGTATTTT
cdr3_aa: CASSLGGPSSDTQYF

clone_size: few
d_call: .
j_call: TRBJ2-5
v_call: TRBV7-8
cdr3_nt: TGTGCCAGCAGCTTAATAGGCAGTCAAGAGACCCAGTACTTC
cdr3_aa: CASSLIGSQETQYF

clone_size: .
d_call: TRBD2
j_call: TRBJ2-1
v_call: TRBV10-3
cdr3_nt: TGTGCCATCAGTGAGGGAGCGGGGGGCCAGAATGAGCAGTTCTTC
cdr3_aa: CAISEGAGGQNEQFF

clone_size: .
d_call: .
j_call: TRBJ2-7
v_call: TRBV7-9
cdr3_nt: TGTGCCAGCAGCCACGACGGCTCCTACGAGCAGTACTTC
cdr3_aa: CASSHDGSYEQYF

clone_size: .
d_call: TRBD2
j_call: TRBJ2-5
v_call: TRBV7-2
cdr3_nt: TGTGCCAGCAGCTTAGCGGGTCCCAGCGGGAGGCACCAAGAGACCCAGTACTTC
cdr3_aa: CASSLAGPSGRHQETQYF

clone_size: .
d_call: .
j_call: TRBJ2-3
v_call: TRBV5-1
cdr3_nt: TGCGCCAGCAGCTGGGTTGGGGGAAGCACAGATACGCAGTATTTT
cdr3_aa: CASSWVGGSTDTQYF

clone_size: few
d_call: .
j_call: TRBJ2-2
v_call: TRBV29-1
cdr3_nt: TGCAGCGTTGATAGCGTCACCGGGGAGCTGTTTTTT
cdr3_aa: CSVDSVTGELFF

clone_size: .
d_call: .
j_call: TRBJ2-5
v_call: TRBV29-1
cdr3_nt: TGCAGCGTTGAATATAGGGATCGACACCAAGAGACCCAGTACTTC
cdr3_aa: CSVEYRDRHQETQYF

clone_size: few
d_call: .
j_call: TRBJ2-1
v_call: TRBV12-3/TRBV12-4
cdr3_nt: TGTGCCAGCAGTTTAGCAACACAGCAGTTCTTC
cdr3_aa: CASSLATQQFF

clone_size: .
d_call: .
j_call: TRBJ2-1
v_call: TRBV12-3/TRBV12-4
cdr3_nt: TGTGGAAGCGGCTCCTACAATGAGCAGTTCTTC
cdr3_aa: CGSGSYNEQFF

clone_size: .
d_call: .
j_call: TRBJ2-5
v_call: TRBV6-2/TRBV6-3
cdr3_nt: TGTGCCAGCAGTCAGCGGCAACCACAAGAGACCCAGTACTTC
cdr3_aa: CASSQRQPQETQYF

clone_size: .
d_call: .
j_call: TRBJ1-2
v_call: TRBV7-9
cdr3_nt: TGTGCCAGCAGCTTACCAATGAGGGCTCCCTATGGCTACACCTTC
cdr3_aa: CASSLPMRAPYGYTF

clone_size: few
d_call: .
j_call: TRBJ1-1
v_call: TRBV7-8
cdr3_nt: TGTGCCAGCAGCTCTCGATGGGCGGTGGCTTTCTTT
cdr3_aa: CASSSRWAVAFF

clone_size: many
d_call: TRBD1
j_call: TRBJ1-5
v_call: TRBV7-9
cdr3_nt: TGTGCCAGCAGCGGACAGGGAGTGGATCAGCCCCAGCATTTT
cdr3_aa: CASSGQGVDQPQHF

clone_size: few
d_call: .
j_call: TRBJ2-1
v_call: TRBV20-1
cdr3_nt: TGCAGTGCTACGGGGGAGGGGGAGTTTTATCCCAATGAGCAGTTCTTC
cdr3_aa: CSATGEGEFYPNEQFF

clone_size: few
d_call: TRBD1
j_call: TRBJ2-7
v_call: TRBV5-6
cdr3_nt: TGTGCCAGCAGCCCCGACGGGACAGGGGACTACGAGCAGTACTTC
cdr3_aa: CASSPDGTGDYEQYF

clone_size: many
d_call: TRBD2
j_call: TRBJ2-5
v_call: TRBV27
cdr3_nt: TGTGCCAGCAGACTAGGGACTAGCGGGCATCAAGAGACCCAGTACTTC
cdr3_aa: CASRLGTSGHQETQYF

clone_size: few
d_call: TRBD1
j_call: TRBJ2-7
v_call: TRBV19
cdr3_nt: TGTGCCAGTAGTATGGGACAGGGAGGCGAGCAGTACTTC
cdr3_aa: CASSMGQGGEQYF

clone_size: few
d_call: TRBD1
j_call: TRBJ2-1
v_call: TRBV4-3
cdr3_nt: TGCGCCAGCAGCCAAGAACAGGGGTGGAATGAGCAGTTCTTC
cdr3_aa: CASSQEQGWNEQFF

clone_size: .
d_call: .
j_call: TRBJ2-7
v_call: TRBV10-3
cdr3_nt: TGTGCCATCGGGGTCCCAGTTGGGCCCGAGCAGTACTTC
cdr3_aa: CAIGVPVGPEQYF

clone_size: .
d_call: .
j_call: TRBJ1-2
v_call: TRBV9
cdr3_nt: TGTGCCAGCAGCATAGCCGGGACGGATAACTATGGCTACACCTTC
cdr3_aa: CASSIAGTDNYGYTF

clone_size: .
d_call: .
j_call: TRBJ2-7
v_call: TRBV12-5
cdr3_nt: TGTGCTAGTGCGGGCACCGCCTACGAGCAGTACTTC
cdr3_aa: CASAGTAYEQYF

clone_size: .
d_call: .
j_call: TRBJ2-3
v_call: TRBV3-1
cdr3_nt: TGTGCCAGCAGCCAACTCCCCCCTAGGGATACGCAGTATTTT
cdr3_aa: CASSQLPPRDTQYF

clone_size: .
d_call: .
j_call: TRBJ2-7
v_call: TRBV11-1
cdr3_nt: TGTGCCAGCAGCCCGAGTTCCCTGGCGGAGGGGTATCTCTACGAGCAGTACTTC
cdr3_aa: CASSPSSLAEGYLYEQYF

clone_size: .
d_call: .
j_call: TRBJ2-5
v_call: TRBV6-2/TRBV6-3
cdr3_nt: TGTGCCAGCAGTTACTCGCTAGCGATCCAAGAGACCCAGTACTTC
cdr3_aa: CASSYSLAIQETQYF

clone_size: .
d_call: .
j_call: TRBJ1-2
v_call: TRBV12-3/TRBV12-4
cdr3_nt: TGTGCCAGCAGTCCTGGCAGATTCTATGGCTACACCTTC
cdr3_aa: CASSPGRFYGYTF

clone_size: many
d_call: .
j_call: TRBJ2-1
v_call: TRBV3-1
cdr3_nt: TGTGCCAGCAGCCCGTTTGGGGGCACCCCCGACAATGAGCAGTTCTTC
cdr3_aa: CASSPFGGTPDNEQFF